Listed below are T cell receptor beta chains from one sample, sequenced in a study of cytomegalovirus exposure and HLA in healthy donors. Data came from immunoSEQ multiplex PCR; TCRdb stores just in-frame clones and leaves some out. The sample includes about 150,000 clones, 86% of them seen just once. The specimen sequenced was PBMCs. These receptors originate from a woman aged 18-30 years in good health and CMV-seronegative. Each CDR3 is given with its conserved first and last residue. The D gene is left open where the match is weak. Expanded clones get a size class; other rows say once, few or many, or leave the size out.

V gene	D gene	clone size	J gene	CDR3 DNA	CDR3 protein
TRBV18	.	once	TRBJ1-5	TGTGCCAGCTCTTTCGGGCGAGGAGGAGGCAATCAGCCCCAGCATTTT	CASSFGRGGGNQPQHF
TRBV21-1	.	.	TRBJ2-7	TGTGCCAGCAGCAACTACTCCGGGACAGGGAGGGACTACGAGCAGTACTTC	CASSNYSGTGRDYEQYF
TRBV7-2	.	.	TRBJ1-2	TGTGCCAGCAGCTTAGGCAGGGGTGGTGGCTACACCTTC	CASSLGRGGGYTF
TRBV15	.	.	TRBJ2-5	TGTGCCACCAGCACCCAGGGGGGAGAGACCCAGTACTTC	CATSTQGGETQYF
TRBV6-1	.	.	TRBJ1-2	TGTGCCAGCAGCCTAGGAGAGGTACAAGGCTATGGCTACACCTTC	CASSLGEVQGYGYTF
TRBV6-5	.	.	TRBJ1-5	TGTGCCAGCCGGGAATCATTGCATCAGCCCCAGCATTTT	CASRESLHQPQHF
TRBV6-5	.	.	TRBJ2-2	TGTGCCAGCAGTCGACATGGCTCGAACACCGGGGAGCTGTTTTTT	CASSRHGSNTGELFF
TRBV7-9	TRBD2	.	TRBJ2-1	TGTGCCAGCAGCCATAGCGGGAGGGCCATCAATGAGCAGTTCTTC	CASSHSGRAINEQFF
TRBV27	.	.	TRBJ1-6	TGCGCCAGTTCGGTGAGCAGGATCGTAAATTCACCCCTCCACTTT	CASSVSRIVNSPLHF
TRBV15	TRBD1	.	TRBJ1-2	TGTGCCACCAGAAGGACAGGGAATAACTATGGCTACACCTTC	CATRRTGNNYGYTF
TRBV6-4	TRBD1	.	TRBJ2-7	TGTGCCAGCAGTGACTCCCTCTACCGGGACAGCCAGTCCTACGAGCAGTACTTC	CASSDSLYRDSQSYEQYF
TRBV18	TRBD1	.	TRBJ2-5	TGTGCCAGCTCGTTCATAGGGACAGGGTTGGAGACCCAGTACTTC	CASSFIGTGLETQYF
TRBV20-1	.	.	TRBJ2-7	TGCAGTGGGGGACAAAGCTACGAGCAGTACTTC	CSGGQSYEQYF
TRBV18	.	.	TRBJ2-7	TGTGCCAGCTCTACAGGGTGGAAAGCCGAGCAGTACTTC	CASSTGWKAEQYF
TRBV7-9	.	.	TRBJ1-2	TGTGCCAGCAGCTTAGGGGGGGACTCACTCCTCTCCTATGGCTACACCTTC	CASSLGGDSLLSYGYTF
TRBV1	.	.	TRBJ2-3	TGCACCAGCAGCCAAGAAGACTGCCGGGACTTTAGGGCCCATACGCAGTATTTT	CTSSQEDCRDFRAHTQYF
TRBV25-1	TRBD1	.	TRBJ1-1	TGTGCCAGCAGTGGCACAGGGGTAACTGAAGCTTTCTTT	CASSGTGVTEAFF
TRBV5-1	TRBD1	.	TRBJ2-6	TGCGCCAGCAGTTCCTCGAGCCGGGACAGCTACAGCTCTGGGGCCAACGTCCTGACTTTC	CASSSSSRDSYSSGANVLTF
TRBV18	.	.	TRBJ1-1	TGTGCCAGCTCACCCGGGACACCGAACACTGAAGCTTTCTTT	CASSPGTPNTEAFF
TRBV21-1	.	.	TRBJ2-3	TGTGCCAGCAGCAAAAGGCCACAGTTCACAGATACGCAGTATTTT	CASSKRPQFTDTQYF
TRBV28	.	.	TRBJ1-4	TGTGCCAGCAGTCCACAGGGTCGAGAAAAACTGTTTTTT	CASSPQGREKLFF
TRBV5-1	.	.	TRBJ1-6	TGCGCCAGCACGGTCTCCTATAATTCACCCCTCCACTTT	CASTVSYNSPLHF
TRBV29-1	.	.	TRBJ1-1	TGCAGCGTTGAAAGGCAGGGGAAGAGCACTGAAGCTTTCTTT	CSVERQGKSTEAFF
TRBV4-1	TRBD2	.	TRBJ2-2	TGCGCCAGCAGCCAAGTTCTAGCGGGGGACACCACCGGGGAGCTGTTTTTT	CASSQVLAGDTTGELFF
TRBV5-1	TRBD1	.	TRBJ2-2	TGCGCCAGCAGCAACAGGGGAAGGTACGACACCGGGGAGCTGTTTTTT	CASSNRGRYDTGELFF
TRBV9	.	once	TRBJ1-3	TGTGCCAGCAGCGTAGTGCCCGGGTCTGGAAACACCATATATTTT	CASSVVPGSGNTIYF
TRBV18	.	.	TRBJ1-2	TGTGCCAGCTCACCAACCTCAGAGGTCTATGGCTACACCTTC	CASSPTSEVYGYTF
TRBV5-6	TRBD1	few	TRBJ1-1	TGTGCCAGCAACACTTTGACAGGGATGACTGAAGCTTTCTTT	CASNTLTGMTEAFF
TRBV6-5	.	.	TRBJ2-7	TGTGCCAGCAGTGAACGGGCCTACGAGCAGTACTTC	CASSERAYEQYF
TRBV7-9	TRBD1	.	TRBJ2-7	TGTGCCAGCAGCGAAACAGGGGGCGGCGAGCAGTACTTC	CASSETGGGEQYF
TRBV13	.	few	TRBJ2-5	TGTGCCAGCAGCTTCGGACAGCCAGAGACCCAGTACTTC	CASSFGQPETQYF
TRBV7-8	.	.	TRBJ1-4	TGTGCCAGCAGCTCAATGAGGTGGTCCCCGACAGCCCGGCGGCTGAATGAAAAACTGTTTTTT	CASSSMRWSPTARRLNEKLFF
TRBV28	TRBD1	.	TRBJ2-2	TGTGCCAGCAGTTTAATCTACATCACGGACAGGGTTTTGGGGATTTACACCGGGGAGCTGTTTTTT	CASSLIYITDRVLGIYTGELFF
TRBV5-5	.	.	TRBJ2-7	TGTGCCAGCAGCTTTTCTTACGAGCAGTACTTC	CASSFSYEQYF
TRBV2	TRBD1	.	TRBJ1-2	TGTGCCAGCACTCCACAGGGGACTGAGTATGGCTACACCTTC	CASTPQGTEYGYTF
TRBV28	TRBD1	few	TRBJ1-5	TGTGCCAGCAGTTTCCCGACAGGGGGTAGCAATCAGCCCCAGCATTTT	CASSFPTGGSNQPQHF
TRBV30	TRBD1	.	TRBJ1-3	TGTGCCTGGAACCCGGGACAGGGAAACACCATATATTTT	CAWNPGQGNTIYF
TRBV10-3	TRBD1	.	TRBJ1-1	TGTGCCACGGACAGGGCTAAGAACACTGAAGCTTTCTTT	CATDRAKNTEAFF
TRBV9	.	.	TRBJ1-5	TGTGCCAGCAGCGTGGGGGGAGGCAATCAGCCCCAGCATTTT	CASSVGGGNQPQHF
TRBV5-4	TRBD1	once	TRBJ2-1	TGTGCCAGCAGCCCCCGGGACAGGGATGTCAATGAGCAGTTCTTC	CASSPRDRDVNEQFF
TRBV2	.	.	TRBJ1-5	TGTGCCAGCAATCGGGATACTAATCAGCCCCAGCATTTT	CASNRDTNQPQHF
TRBV7-2	.	.	TRBJ2-7	TGTGCCAGCAGCTTCAATCGGGACGAGCAGTACTTC	CASSFNRDEQYF
TRBV4-1	.	.	TRBJ2-7	TGCGCCAGCAGTGCAAGCACCGACAGTACCTACGAGCAGTACTTC	CASSASTDSTYEQYF
TRBV6-1	.	.	TRBJ1-2	TGTGCCAGCAGTGGGACATCCCTCGATAAGTATGGCTACACCTTC	CASSGTSLDKYGYTF
TRBV5-6	.	few	TRBJ1-4	TGTGCCAGCAGTCCGACTGACTCAACTAATGAAAAACTGTTTTTT	CASSPTDSTNEKLFF
TRBV27	TRBD1	once	TRBJ1-2	TGTGCCAGCAGTTTGGGACAGGGGTTCTATGGCTACACCTTC	CASSLGQGFYGYTF
TRBV5-6	.	few	TRBJ2-7	TGTGCCAGCAGCTTCAACCTATACGAGCAGTACTTC	CASSFNLYEQYF